The subject of this entry is one T cell receptor beta chain. Here immunoSEQ multiplex PCR was the method, and the copy in TCRdb shows in-frame clones only, minus some. This table has 2,100,000 or so clones, 90% to 97% appearing once. This record belongs to a study of shared clonotypes between healthy human individuals. This CDR3 spans 13 amino acids. CDR1 and CDR2 (germline): MRHNA, SNTAGT. Trimming cost V 8 bases and J 4 bases; bases outside gene matches: 2. This receptor was identified in a young man in good health. The sample taken for sequencing was naive CD4+ T cells sorted from blood. Specified subset: CD45RA+ positively selected. The chain combines TRBV6-4 with TRBJ2-5, with 12 nucleotides matching TRBD2. Here the CDR3 DNA reads TGTGCCAGCGCTAGCGGGAGGGGAGAGACCCAGTACTTC. This gives the protein CASASGRGETQYF.